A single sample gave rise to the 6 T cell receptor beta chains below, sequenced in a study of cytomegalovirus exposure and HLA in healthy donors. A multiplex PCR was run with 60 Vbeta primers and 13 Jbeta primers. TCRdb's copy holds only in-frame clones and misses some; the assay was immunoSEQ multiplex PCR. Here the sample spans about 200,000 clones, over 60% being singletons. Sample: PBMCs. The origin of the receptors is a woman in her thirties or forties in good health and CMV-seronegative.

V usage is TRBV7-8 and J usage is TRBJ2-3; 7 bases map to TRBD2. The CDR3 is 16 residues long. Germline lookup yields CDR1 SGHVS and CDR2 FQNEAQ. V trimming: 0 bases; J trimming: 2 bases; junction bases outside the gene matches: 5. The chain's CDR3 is CASSLAWAGDTDTQYF. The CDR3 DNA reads TGTGCCAGCAGCTTAGCGTGGGCGGGGGACACAGATACGCAGTATTTT.

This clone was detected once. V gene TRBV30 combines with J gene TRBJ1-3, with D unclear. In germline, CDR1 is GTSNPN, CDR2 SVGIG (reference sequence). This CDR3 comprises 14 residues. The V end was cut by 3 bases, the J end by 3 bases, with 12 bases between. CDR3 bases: TGTGCCTGGAGACTCGCCGGGAATGGAAACACCATATATTTT. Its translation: CAWRLAGNGNTIYF.

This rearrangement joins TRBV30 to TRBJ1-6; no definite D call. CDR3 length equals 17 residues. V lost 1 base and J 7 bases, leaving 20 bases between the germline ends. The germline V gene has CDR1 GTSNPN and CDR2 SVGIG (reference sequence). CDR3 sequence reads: CAWSAVSSLVRNSPLHF. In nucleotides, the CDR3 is TGTGCCTGGAGTGCCGTCTCCTCATTAGTGAGGAATTCACCCCTCCACTTT.

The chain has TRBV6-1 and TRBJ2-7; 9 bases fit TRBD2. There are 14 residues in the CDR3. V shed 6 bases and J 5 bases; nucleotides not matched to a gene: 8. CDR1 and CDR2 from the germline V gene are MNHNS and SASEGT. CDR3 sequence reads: CASRLAGALDEQYV. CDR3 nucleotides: TGTGCCAGCAGGTTAGCGGGAGCCCTTGACGAGCAGTACGTC.

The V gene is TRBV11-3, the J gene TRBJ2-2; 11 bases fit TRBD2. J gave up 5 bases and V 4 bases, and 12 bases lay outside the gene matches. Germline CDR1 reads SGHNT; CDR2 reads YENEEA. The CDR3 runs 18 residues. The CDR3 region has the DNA TGTGCCAGCAGCTCGAACCTACTAGCGGGAGTTGAGACCGGGGAGCTGTTTTTT. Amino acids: CASSSNLLAGVETGELFF. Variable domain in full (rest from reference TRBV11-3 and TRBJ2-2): EAGVVQSPRYKIIEKKQPVAFWCNPISGHNTLYWYLQNLGQGPELLIRYENEEAVDDSQLPKDRFSAERLKGVDSTLKIQPAELGDSAVYLCASSSNLLAGVETGELFFGEGSRLTVL.

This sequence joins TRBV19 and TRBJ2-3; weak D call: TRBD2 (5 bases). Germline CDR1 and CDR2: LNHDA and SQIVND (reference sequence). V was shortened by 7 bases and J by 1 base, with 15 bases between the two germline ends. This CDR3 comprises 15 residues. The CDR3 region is CASNSGSLRTDTQYF. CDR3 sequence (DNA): TGTGCCAGTAACTCTGGGAGTCTCCGCACAGATACGCAGTATTTT. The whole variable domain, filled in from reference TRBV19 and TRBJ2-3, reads DGGITQSPKYLFRKEGQNVTLSCEQNLNHDAMYWYRQDPGQGLRLIYYSQIVNDFQKGDIAEGYSVSREKKESFPLTVTSAQKNPTAFYLCASNSGSLRTDTQYFGPGTRLTVL.